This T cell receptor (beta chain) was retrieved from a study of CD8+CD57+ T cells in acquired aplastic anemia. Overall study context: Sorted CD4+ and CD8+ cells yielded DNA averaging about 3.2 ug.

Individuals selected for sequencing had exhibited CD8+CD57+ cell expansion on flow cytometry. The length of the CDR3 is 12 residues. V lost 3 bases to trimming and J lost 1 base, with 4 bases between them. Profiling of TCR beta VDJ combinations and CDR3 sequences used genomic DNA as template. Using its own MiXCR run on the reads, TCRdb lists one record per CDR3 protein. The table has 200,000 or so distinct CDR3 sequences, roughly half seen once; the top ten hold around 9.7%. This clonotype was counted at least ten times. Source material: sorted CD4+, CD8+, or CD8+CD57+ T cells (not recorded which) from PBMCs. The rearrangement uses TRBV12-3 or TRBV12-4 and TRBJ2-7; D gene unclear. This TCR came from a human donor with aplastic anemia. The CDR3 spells CASSFLSYEQYF. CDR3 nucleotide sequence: TGTGCCAGCAGTTTTTTGTCCTACGAGCAGTACTTC.